The subject of this entry is one TCR beta chain. Its target is not known. Generated by immunoSEQ multiplex PCR, the TCRdb table keeps only in-frame clones and is missing some. Here the sample spans roughly 81,000 clones, over 75% being singletons. This CDR3 spans 14 amino acids. Per the germline V gene, CDR1 is SGHNT and CDR2 is YYREEE (reference sequence). V shed 6 bases, J shed 0 bases, and the junction held 4 bases outside the gene matches. These data come from a study of OX40 agonist ivuxolimab in advanced cancers. Overall study: One hepatocellular carcinoma and two cutaneous melanoma patients partially responded. Overall study results and limits: The antigens recognized by the expanded peripheral T cells, that is their antigen specificity, were not determined. Mean expanded clone counts were higher in CD8+ than CD4+ T cells. Among the least clonally expanded were partial responders at 0.1-3.0 mg/kg.

The chain combines TRBV5-4 with TRBJ1-1; TRBD1 aligns across 8 bases. The origin of this receptor is an adult with an advanced solid tumor such as melanoma, head and neck, liver or kidney cancer. The sequenced sample was CD4+ or CD8+ T cells sorted from blood, obtained in a trial of the OX40 agonist ivuxolimab. The CDR3 coding sequence is TGTGCCAGCATACTACAGGGGGTGAACACTGAAGCTTTCTTT. Amino acid sequence: CASILQGVNTEAFF. Filled out from reference TRBV5-4 and TRBJ1-1, the complete variable domain reads ETGVTQSPTHLIKTRGQQVTLRCSSQSGHNTVSWYQQALGQGPQFIFQYYREEENGRGNFPPRFSGLQFPNYSSELNVNALELDDSALYLCASILQGVNTEAFFGQGTRLTVV.